These T cell receptor beta chains were read from a single sample in a study of T cell repertoires in ileal Crohn's disease. This table comes from immunoSEQ multiplex PCR, and its TCRdb copy is limited to in-frame clones, with some not included. The data show 3,500 to 4,500 clones, approximately 67% seen once. The sequenced sample consisted of ileal tissue. Receptors originate from an adult with Crohn's disease. Both conserved end residues are part of each CDR3. Each record gives: J gene, D gene, clone size, V gene, CDR3 DNA, CDR3 protein. D genes are given only for firm matches. Rows may omit the clone size; those that give it use once, few, many or a size class.

TRBJ1-1	.	.	TRBV19	TGTGCCAGTAGTATAATGGGGGGGGTCATGAACACTGAAGCTTTCTTT	CASSIMGGVMNTEAFF
TRBJ2-5	TRBD1	few	TRBV7-2	TGTGCCAGCAGCCCTAACAGGGGAAAAGAGACCCAGTACTTC	CASSPNRGKETQYF
TRBJ2-1	TRBD2	few	TRBV5-1	TGTGCCAGCAGCTCCCAAGCGGGAGCCTACAATGAGCAGTTCTTC	CASSSQAGAYNEQFF
TRBJ2-1	.	.	TRBV13	TGTGCCAGCAGCTTAGGGTCTAGCTTTAACGATGAGCAGTTCTTC	CASSLGSSFNDEQFF
TRBJ1-2	TRBD1	.	TRBV6-6	TGTGCCAGCAGCCCTGGACAGGGCAACTATGGCTACACCTTC	CASSPGQGNYGYTF
TRBJ2-3	TRBD2	.	TRBV27	TGTGCCAGCAGTCCCCGGCGGCGGGGGACCACAGATACGCAGTATTTT	CASSPRRRGTTDTQYF
TRBJ2-5	TRBD2	once	TRBV18	TGTGCCAGCTCACCAGTCGGCGGGGGGGCCGGAGGGGAGACCCAGTACTTC	CASSPVGGGAGGETQYF
TRBJ1-1	.	few	TRBV10-3	TGTGCCACGTCGGGTCAGAGGGAAACTGAAGCTTTCTTT	CATSGQRETEAFF
TRBJ2-1	.	few	TRBV9	TGTGCCAGCAGCGTAGTAGGCGGCTCCTACAATGAGCAGTTCTTC	CASSVVGGSYNEQFF
TRBJ2-7	TRBD1	.	TRBV28	TGTGCCACCCACAGGGGTAATCCCTACGAGCAGTACTTC	CATHRGNPYEQYF
TRBJ2-7	.	.	TRBV5-1	TGCGCCAGCAGCGCCCAGGGGACCGACTCCTACGAGCAGTACTTC	CASSAQGTDSYEQYF
TRBJ2-5	.	.	TRBV10-3	TGTGCCATCAGTGGTCCATCTCGGGAGACCCAGTACTTC	CAISGPSRETQYF
TRBJ2-2	.	.	TRBV11-1	TGTGCCAGCAGCCCCCAGGTCGACACCGGGGAGCTGTTTTTT	CASSPQVDTGELFF
TRBJ1-1	.	.	TRBV5-1	TGTGCCAGCAGCCGGGAGGGTCCTGAGAACACTGAAGCTTTCTTT	CASSREGPENTEAFF
TRBJ1-6	.	.	TRBV7-9	TGTGCCAGCAGCACCCTGGGGGGGGACCAATCACCCCTCCACTTT	CASSTLGGDQSPLHF
TRBJ1-3	.	few	TRBV6-5	TGTGCCAGCAGTTACTCAGGGGCCCTCTCTGGAAACACCATATATTTT	CASSYSGALSGNTIYF
TRBJ1-1	.	.	TRBV4-3	TGCGCCAGCAGCCAAGATCTTGGGACTCGGAGACGGATGAACACTGAAGCTTTCTTT	CASSQDLGTRRRMNTEAFF
TRBJ2-5	.	.	TRBV5-5	TGTGCCAGCAGCCCGTCAGGGCCGGAAGAGACCCAGTACTTC	CASSPSGPEETQYF
TRBJ1-5	.	few	TRBV5-8	TGTGCCAGCAGCTTTGAACACAATCAGCCCCAGCATTTT	CASSFEHNQPQHF
TRBJ2-3	TRBD1	.	TRBV29-1	TGCAGCGCGACAGGGGGCGCCTCAGATACGCAGTATTTT	CSATGGASDTQYF
TRBJ1-2	TRBD1	.	TRBV4-1	TGCGCCAGCAGCCAAGACAGGGGGCGTGCTGGCTACACCTTC	CASSQDRGRAGYTF
TRBJ2-5	TRBD2	.	TRBV7-2	TGTGCCAGCCGGCGGGAGATAGGAACCCAGTACTTC	CASRREIGTQYF
TRBJ1-2	.	.	TRBV18	TGTGCCAGCTCACCCGCCGGGGGTGGGAACCATGGCTACACCTTC	CASSPAGGGNHGYTF
TRBJ1-2	TRBD1	.	TRBV7-6	TGTGCCAGCAGCCCGGACAGGGCGGCCTCGGATGGCTACACCTTC	CASSPDRAASDGYTF
TRBJ2-5	TRBD1	.	TRBV18	TGTGCCAGCTCACCAGGGACAGGGGTGGAGACCCAGTACTTC	CASSPGTGVETQYF
TRBJ2-3	TRBD1	.	TRBV5-4	TGTGCCAGCAGCTCTAGATTTACGCAGGGGGCAGATACGCAGTATTTT	CASSSRFTQGADTQYF
TRBJ2-3	TRBD2	.	TRBV5-6	TGTGCCAGCAGCTTGGACTTGGTTGGGGGAGGGCGTCGAGATACGCAGTATTTT	CASSLDLVGGGRRDTQYF
TRBJ1-5	.	.	TRBV27	TGTGCCAGCAGGCGGACAGATAGCAATCAGCCCCAGCATTTT	CASRRTDSNQPQHF
TRBJ2-1	TRBD1	.	TRBV4-3	TGCGCCAGCAGCCAAGATACAGGGGGCTCCTACAATGAGCAGTTCTTC	CASSQDTGGSYNEQFF
TRBJ2-5	TRBD1	few	TRBV7-2	TGTGCCAGCAGCTCCAACAGGGGGCGAGAGACCCAGTACTTC	CASSSNRGRETQYF
TRBJ2-5	TRBD1	.	TRBV29-1	TGCAGCGTTGACGGGACAGGGGGCCCGGGAGAGACCCAGTACTTC	CSVDGTGGPGETQYF
TRBJ1-3	.	.	TRBV7-9	TGTGCCAGCAGCTTAGGACTCAGGGCTGGAAACACCATATATTTT	CASSLGLRAGNTIYF
TRBJ1-2	.	.	TRBV4-3	TGCGCCAGCAGCCAAGAGATGGGAACCAGGGGACGGGACTATGGCTACACCTTC	CASSQEMGTRGRDYGYTF
TRBJ2-3	.	.	TRBV4-2	TGTGCCAGCAGCCAATTCGCCGCGGGTGACACAGATACGCAGTATTTT	CASSQFAAGDTDTQYF
TRBJ1-1	TRBD1	.	TRBV12-5	TGTGCTAGTGGTCAAGAGACAGGGGTGGGAGCTTTCTTT	CASGQETGVGAFF
TRBJ1-1	TRBD1	.	TRBV5-8	TGTGCCAGCAGCTGGCGATCCGGGACAGGGATTGACACTGAAGCTTTCTTT	CASSWRSGTGIDTEAFF
TRBJ2-5	.	.	TRBV5-1	TGTGCCAGCAGCTTGCAGGGCGGAGAGACCCAGTACTTC	CASSLQGGETQYF
TRBJ2-5	.	.	TRBV28	TGTGCCAGCAGCCTTAACAGGGAGCAGTACTTC	CASSLNREQYF
TRBJ1-5	.	.	TRBV6-1	TGTGCCAGCAGTGTATCTTATGATCAGCCCCAGCATTTT	CASSVSYDQPQHF
TRBJ1-2	.	.	TRBV29-1	TGCAGCGTTAGTTTGGGGTCGGTATGGTCACAGGCGGCAGGCCTCACCTTC	CSVSLGSVWSQAAGLTF
TRBJ2-7	.	few	TRBV21-1	TGTGCCAGCACCGAAAGCCTTCGGCCGGGCGAGCAGTACTTC	CASTESLRPGEQYF
TRBJ1-1	.	.	TRBV6-1	TGTGCCAGCAGTGCTCGCGGGGCGACGAACACTGAAGCTTTCTTT	CASSARGATNTEAFF
TRBJ2-7	.	.	TRBV29-1	TGCAGCGTTGTCTGGGGGCGCGGTTACTCCCCACCCGAGCAGTACTTC	CSVVWGRGYSPPEQYF
TRBJ1-2	.	.	TRBV21-1	TGTGCCAGCAGCCGACAGCGACCAAATGGCTACACCTTC	CASSRQRPNGYTF
TRBJ2-1	TRBD2	.	TRBV29-1	TGCAGCGTTCAGCGACTAGCGGGAGTTCAGGATGAGCAGTTCTTC	CSVQRLAGVQDEQFF
TRBJ1-2	.	.	TRBV4-2	TGTGCCGGCAGAGAGGAACCGACTAACTATGGCTACACCTTC	CAGREEPTNYGYTF
TRBJ2-3	TRBD1	.	TRBV5-4	TGTGCCAGCAGCTTGAGACAGGGTAAAGATACGCAGTATTTT	CASSLRQGKDTQYF
TRBJ2-3	.	.	TRBV18	TGTGCCAGCTCACCGACTGCAAGAGCTCCAGATACGCAGTATTTT	CASSPTARAPDTQYF
TRBJ2-2	.	.	TRBV19	TGTGCCAGTACCCCAGGGGTCCGAACCCCACTTAACACCGGGGAGCTGTTTTTT	CASTPGVRTPLNTGELFF
TRBJ1-6	.	.	TRBV7-6	TGTGCCAGCAGCTTCAGTCAGGATTCACCCCTCCACTTT	CASSFSQDSPLHF
TRBJ2-5	.	.	TRBV20-1	TGCAGTGCAGAGCGGACCCTGACCCAGTACTTC	CSAERTLTQYF
TRBJ1-6	TRBD1	.	TRBV5-1	TGCGCCAGCAGCACCGGGACAGGGGCGTCTTCACCCCTCCACTTT	CASSTGTGASSPLHF
TRBJ2-1	.	few	TRBV11-2	TGTGCCAGCAGCCGACTGGTCGAGCAGTTCTTC	CASSRLVEQFF
TRBJ2-5	TRBD2	.	TRBV2	TGTGCCAGCAGCCCCATGGTAGCGGGAGAGACCCAGTACTTC	CASSPMVAGETQYF
TRBJ1-2	TRBD1	.	TRBV27	TGTGCCAGCAGGACACCGGGACAGGGACATGGCTACACCTTC	CASRTPGQGHGYTF